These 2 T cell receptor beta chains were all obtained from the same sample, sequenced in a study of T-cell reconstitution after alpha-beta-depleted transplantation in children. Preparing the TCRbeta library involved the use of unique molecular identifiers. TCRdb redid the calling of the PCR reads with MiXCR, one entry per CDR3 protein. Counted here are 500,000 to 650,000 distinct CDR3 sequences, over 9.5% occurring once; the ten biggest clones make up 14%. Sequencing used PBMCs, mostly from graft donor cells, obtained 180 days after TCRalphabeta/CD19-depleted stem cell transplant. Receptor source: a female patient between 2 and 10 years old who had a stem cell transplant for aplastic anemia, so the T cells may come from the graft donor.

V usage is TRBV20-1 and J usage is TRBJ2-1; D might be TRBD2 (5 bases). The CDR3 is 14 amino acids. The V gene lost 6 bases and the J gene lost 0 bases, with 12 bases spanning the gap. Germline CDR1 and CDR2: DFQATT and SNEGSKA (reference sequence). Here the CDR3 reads CSARTQLSYNEQFF. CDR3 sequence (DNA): TGCAGTGCACGGACTCAACTCTCCTACAATGAGCAGTTCTTC.

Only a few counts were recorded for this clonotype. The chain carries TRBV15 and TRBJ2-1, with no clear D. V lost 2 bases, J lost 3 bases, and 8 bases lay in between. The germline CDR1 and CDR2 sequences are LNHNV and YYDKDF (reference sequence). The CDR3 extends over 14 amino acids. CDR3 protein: CATSRFENYNEQFF. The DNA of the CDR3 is TGTGCCACCAGCAGATTTGAAAACTACAATGAGCAGTTCTTC.